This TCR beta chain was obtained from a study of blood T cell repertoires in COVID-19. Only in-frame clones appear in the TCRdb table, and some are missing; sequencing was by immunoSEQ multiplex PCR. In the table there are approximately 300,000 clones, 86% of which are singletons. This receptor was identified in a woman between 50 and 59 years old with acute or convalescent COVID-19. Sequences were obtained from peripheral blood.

The CDR3 spells CASSLRDSNSPLHF. CDR3 nucleotides: TGTGCCAGTAGTCTCCGGGACAGTAATTCACCCCTCCACTTT. The chain links TRBV19 to TRBJ1-6, with 7 bases identical to TRBD1. Trimming at V came to 5 bases and at J to 6 bases, leaving 4 bases not matched to a gene. The CDR3 spans 14 residues. CDR1 LNHDA and CDR2 SQIVND come from the germline V gene (reference sequence). Supplemented by reference TRBV19 and TRBJ1-6, the full variable domain reads DGGITQSPKYLFRKEGQNVTLSCEQNLNHDAMYWYRQDPGQGLRLIYYSQIVNDFQKGDIAEGYSVSREKKESFPLTVTSAQKNPTAFYLCASSLRDSNSPLHFGNGTRLTVT.